This T cell receptor (beta chain) was identified during a study of identical twins. Findings and caveats of the study: Insertion counts were lower in abundant cord blood beta clonotypes, a trend that memory repertoires did not show. The authors noted that invariant MAIT and iNKT cells could partly confound zero-insertion analyses. Out-of-frame TCR alpha sharing observed in monozygotic twins exceeded model estimates.

TCRdb independently ran MiXCR on the 5' RACE reads; one entry per CDR3 protein. The table includes 300,000 to 400,000 distinct CDR3 sequences, about 9% detected once. The CDR3 is 15 residues long. V dropped 6 bases and J dropped 6; count of bases not matched to a gene: 9. From germline, CDR1 is MGHRA and CDR2 YSYEKL. This clonotype was counted only a few times. What it binds is not known. The sequence was collected from a woman aged 50 to 60 in good health. Sequenced: naive T cells sorted from blood. V usage is TRBV4-1 and J usage is TRBJ2-7; TRBD2 agrees at 12 bases. For the CDR3, the DNA is TGCGCCAGCAGTGCCGGACTAGCGGGGCGCTTCGAGCAGTACTTC. Translation: CASSAGLAGRFEQYF.